The 3 T cell receptor beta chains below all came from one sample that was sequenced in a study of blood T cell repertoires in COVID-19 (dated by TCRdb to 2018 to 2020). Receptors were amplified or captured by the immunoSEQ multiplex PCR assay. Here the immuneACCESS table is served through TCRdb, limited to in-frame sequences with V and J called. Missing clones are a known gap in these copies; in checked studies unresolved V genes cover under half, and the rest lacks a known reason. The sample table records 150,000 to 200,000 clones; approximately 85% of these occur just once. The ten largest clones take up roughly 9.8% of the sample. Sequenced sample: peripheral blood. These receptors were obtained from an elderly woman with acute or convalescent COVID-19.

This clone is a singleton in its sample. The V call is TRBV6-2 or TRBV6-3, the J call TRBJ2-7; tentatively, D is TRBD2 (7 bases). The CDR3 has 17 residues. Germline-derived CDR1 and CDR2 are MNHEY and SVGEGT. V dropped 2 bases and J dropped 4 bases, with 21 bases sitting between them. As DNA, the CDR3 is TGTGCCAGCAGTTACCCACGTCCCGGGGGGCGCATATACGAGCAGTACTTC. Translated: CASSYPRPGGRIYEQYF.

Notes on this clone: The limits of the CDR3 on the DNA are not certain, so only TCRdb's listed CDR3 is given. CDR3 in amino acids: CASSLVVAGGAGSFF. The V and J genes are TRBV5-6 and TRBJ2-1; the tabulated D call, TRBD2, remains unverified against the DNA. Germline CDR1 reads SGHDT; CDR2 reads YYEEEE. Counting both end residues, the CDR3 totals 15 amino acids.

The chain joins TRBV9 to TRBJ2-1, with D tentatively TRBD2 (6 bases). Germline-derived CDR1 and CDR2 are SGDLS and YYNGEE. This CDR3 has 13 residues. Trimming removed 7 bases from V and 8 bases from J, with 16 bases in between. CDR3 sequence (DNA): TGTGCCAGCGCGAGTGGGAGGATGGATGAGCAGTTCTTC. It codes for CASASGRMDEQFF.